What follows describes a single T cell receptor beta chain. The germline V gene encodes CDR1 GTSNPN and CDR2 SVGIG (reference sequence). V lost 1 base to trimming and J lost 4 bases, with 11 bases between them. CDR3 length: 14 amino acids. This table comes from immunoSEQ multiplex PCR, and its TCRdb copy is limited to in-frame clones, with some not included. This sample carries some 51,000 clones, approximately 95% of them seen once, and the ten largest clones take around 1%. The data were obtained in a study of control samples from healthy donors and cancer patients. Sequencing was done on a sample of blood. The rearrangement links TRBV30 to TRBJ1-3; D call uncertain. This receptor was obtained from a woman aged 18-30 years in good health. CDR3 nucleotides: TGTGCCTGGAGTGAGATGGGGTCGGGAAACACCATATATTTT. Encoded protein: CAWSEMGSGNTIYF.